These 26 T cell receptor beta chains were all obtained from the same sample, sequenced in a study of shared clonotypes between healthy human individuals. TCRdb keeps only in-frame clones here, not all; method: immunoSEQ multiplex PCR. In the table there are approximately 2.1 million clones, 85% to 95% of which are singletons. The sequencing sample was made of naive CD4+ T cells from PBMCs. Subset in this sample: CD45RA+ positively selected. The receptors were gathered from a young man in good health. Some clones in this sample may be carry-over from other donors' samples.

The chain employs TRBV27 and TRBJ1-1, with D uncertain. Trimming took 2 bases from V and 6 from J, leaving 10 bases between them. Germline lookup yields CDR1 MNHEY and CDR2 SMNVEV (reference sequence). The CDR3 loop spans 13 amino acids. The CDR3 sequence: CASSLARAAEAFF. The CDR3 DNA follows: TGTGCCAGCAGTTTAGCACGGGCAGCTGAAGCTTTCTTT.

This chain connects TRBV5-4 to TRBJ2-7, with a tentative D call TRBD2 (5 bases). The CDR3 is 15 amino acids. The germline gives CDR1 SGHNT, CDR2 YYREEE (reference sequence). Trimming stripped 4 bases from V and 3 bases from J, with 17 bases between. CDR3 bases: TGTGCCAGCAGCCCCAGGTTGAGGGAAGACTACGAGCAGTACTTC. This translates into CASSPRLREDYEQYF.

The V and J genes are TRBV5-6 and TRBJ2-6; D gene unclear. The CDR3 length is 15 residues. Germline assignment: CDR1 SGHDT and CDR2 YYEEEE. V lost 2 bases and J lost 4, with 10 bases in between. The CDR3 DNA reads as TGTGCCAGCAGCTTAAGGGCTGGGGGGGCCAACGTCCTGACTTTC. Translated, it gives CASSLRAGGANVLTF.

The rearrangement links TRBV6-1 to TRBJ2-1, with D tentatively TRBD2 (5 bases). Germline V gene data show CDR1 as MNHNS and CDR2 as SASEGT. The ends were cut back, 4 bases at V and 2 bases at J, with 9 bases in the middle. There are 14 residues in the CDR3. CDR3 bases: TGTGCCAGCAGTGGATCACTAGCCTACAATGAGCAGTTCTTC. Protein: CASSGSLAYNEQFF.

The chain joins TRBV19 to TRBJ2-2, with no clear D. The V and J ends lost 6 bases and 1 base respectively, with 6 bases between them. Germline V gives CDR1 LNHDA, CDR2 SQIVND (reference sequence). There are 13 residues in the CDR3. The CDR3 nucleotides are TGTGCCAGTAGCCCGAAGAACACCGGGGAGCTGTTTTTT. Protein sequence: CASSPKNTGELFF.

Concerning this clone: Other DNA sequences in this sample translate to the same CDR3. The chain carries TRBV28 and TRBJ1-3; unclear D gene. Germline V gives CDR1 MDHEN, CDR2 SYDVKM. This CDR3 has 11 residues. V lost 5 bases and J lost 5, with 4 bases in between. The CDR3: CASSLRNTIYF. The CDR3, as DNA: TGTGCCAGCAGTCTCAGAAACACCATATATTTT.

The chain has TRBV9 and TRBJ2-7, with unresolved D. The V end was cut by 4 bases, the J end by 2 bases, with 16 bases between. Germline V gives CDR1 SGDLS, CDR2 YYNGEE. This CDR3 spans 15 amino acids. CDR3 region: CASSPRASPPYEQYF. The CDR3 bases are TGTGCCAGCAGCCCCCGCGCTTCGCCCCCCTACGAGCAGTACTTC.

About this clone itself: Other DNA sequences within the sample encode an identical CDR3. The chain uses TRBV7-8 and TRBJ2-7; D is undetermined. The V and J ends lost 4 bases and 2 bases respectively, with 3 bases between them. The CDR3 has 11 amino acids. Germline V gives CDR1 SGHVS, CDR2 FQNEAQ. The CDR3 loop reads CASSSPYEQYF. Here the CDR3 DNA reads TGTGCCAGCAGCTCCCCCTACGAGCAGTACTTC.

The chain combines TRBV28 with TRBJ2-5, with TRBD1 identical over 7 bases. V shed 5 bases, J shed 4 bases, and the junction held 7 bases outside the gene matches. The CDR3 runs 14 residues. CDR1 and CDR2 (germline): MDHEN, SYDVKM. The CDR3 spells CASSAYRGRETQYF. The CDR3 DNA reads as TGTGCCAGCAGTGCATACAGGGGCCGAGAGACCCAGTACTTC.

V gene TRBV7-2 combines with J gene TRBJ2-3; 10 bases fit TRBD2. The CDR3 runs 16 residues. V trimming: 1 base; J trimming: 1 base; junction bases outside the gene matches: 2. Germline V CDR1 and CDR2: SGHTA, FQGNSA. CDR3 DNA: TGTGCCAGCAGCTTAGTAAGCGGGAGGGGCACAGATACGCAGTATTTT. Its translation is CASSLVSGRGTDTQYF.

This clone was counted only a few times. The chain combines TRBV5-1 with TRBJ1-1; no reliable D call. This CDR3 is built from 13 residues. The ends were cut back, 0 bases at V and 4 bases at J, with 7 bases in the middle. Germline CDR1 SGHRS, CDR2 YFSETQ. The CDR3 is CASSLGEVTEAFF. DNA for the CDR3: TGCGCCAGCAGCTTGGGGGAAGTCACTGAAGCTTTCTTT.

The V gene is TRBV20-1, the J gene TRBJ1-1; D unclear. The V end was cut by 2 bases, the J end by 11 bases, with 12 bases between. CDR1 and CDR2 (germline): DFQATT, SNEGSKA (reference sequence). This CDR3 spans 11 amino acids. The CDR3 coding sequence is TGCAGTGCTAGAAGGACGGGTGAGGCTTTCTTT. Translating it yields CSARRTGEAFF.

The J gene is TRBJ1-5, the V gene TRBV10-3; D remains ambiguous. Trimming shortened V by 0 bases and J by 6 bases, and 9 bases separated the two germline ends. The CDR3 totals 14 residues. Germline assignment: CDR1 ENHRY and CDR2 SYGVKD. CDR3 residues: CAISESRAAQPQHF. CDR3 DNA sequence: TGTGCCATCAGTGAGTCTAGGGCGGCTCAGCCCCAGCATTTT.

The chain employs TRBV2 and TRBJ1-3; the D gene is possibly TRBD1 (5 bases). The CDR3 is 12 residues long. V was cut by 8 bases and J by 8 bases, with 13 bases left in between. Germline V lookup: CDR1 SNHLY, CDR2 FYNNEI. The CDR3 reads CASLFVGDTIYF. DNA for the CDR3: TGTGCCAGCTTGTTCGTAGGGGACACCATATATTTT.

This clone has a single count. Other DNA sequences within the sample encode an identical CDR3. The CDR3 region has the DNA TGTGCCAGCACCTCCAGGCCGTACGAGCAGTACTTC. It translates to CASTSRPYEQYF. V usage is TRBV28 and J usage is TRBJ2-7; no reliable D call. The CDR3 runs to 12 residues. Germline assignment: CDR1 MDHEN and CDR2 SYDVKM. V dropped 7 bases and J dropped 4 bases, with 11 bases sitting between them.

Notes on this clone: Other DNA sequences within the sample encode an identical CDR3. The genes are TRBV5-1 and TRBJ2-5, with D uncertain. Germline CDR1 SGHRS, CDR2 YFSETQ. The CDR3 spans 13 residues. Between the trimmed V and J ends, which lost 4 bases and 2 bases, there was a span of 9 bases. CDR3 DNA: TGCGCCAGCAGCCTTACCCCTCAAGAGACCCAGTACTTC. Its protein product is CASSLTPQETQYF.

The rearrangement joins TRBV7-8 to TRBJ2-1; D possibly corresponds to TRBD2 (5 bases). Germline CDR1 reads SGHVS; CDR2 reads FQNEAQ. This CDR3 contains 14 residues. The V and J ends lost 0 bases and 3 bases respectively, with 6 bases between them. The CDR3 DNA reads as TGTGCCAGCAGCTTAGCGCGGGTCTACAATGAGCAGTTCTTC. Its translation is CASSLARVYNEQFF.

This chain joins TRBV18 and TRBJ1-5; 7 bases line up with TRBD1. This CDR3 region has 15 residues. From germline, CDR1 is KGHSH and CDR2 LQKENI. Trimming removed 4 bases from V and 5 bases from J; junction bases left unmatched: 8. Here the CDR3 DNA reads TGTGCCAGCTCACAAATCGCCGGGACAGATCAGCCCCAGCATTTT. Its translation is CASSQIAGTDQPQHF.

This chain joins TRBV7-2 and TRBJ1-1; no clear D. This CDR3 spans 13 amino acids. Between the trimmed V and J ends, which lost 3 bases and 3 bases, there was a span of 8 bases. The germline V gene encodes CDR1 SGHTA and CDR2 FQGNSA. CDR3 DNA: TGTGCCAGCAGCTTTTCTCGGGACACTGAAGCTTTCTTT. As protein: CASSFSRDTEAFF.

A single count supports this clone. V gene TRBV11-1 combines with J gene TRBJ2-7, with D perhaps matching TRBD2 (6 bases). CDR1 SGHAT and CDR2 FQDESV come from the germline V gene (reference sequence). The CDR3 is 15 amino acids. Trimming stripped 1 base from V and 3 bases from J, with 13 bases between. CDR3 sequence reads: CASSLDLASNYEQYF. The DNA of the CDR3 is TGTGCCAGCAGCTTAGATCTAGCGTCAAACTACGAGCAGTACTTC.

V is TRBV5-4 and J is TRBJ2-1; 11 nucleotides line up with TRBD2. The CDR3 length is 12 residues. The germline V gene encodes CDR1 SGHNT and CDR2 YYREEE (reference sequence). After removal of 4 bases from V and 12 bases from J, the junction contained 3 bases not matched to a gene. The CDR3 nucleotides are TGTGCCAGCAGCAACGGACTAGCGGGGCAGTTCTTC. Protein sequence: CASSNGLAGQFF.

Turning to this clone: The same CDR3 is also encoded by other DNA sequences in this sample. The genes are TRBV7-8 and TRBJ1-1; TRBD1 matches 10 bases. CDR3 length: 14 residues. Germline CDR1 and CDR2: SGHVS and FQNEAQ. V was clipped by 5 bases and J by 1 base; unmatched bases: 1. CDR3 sequence (DNA): TGTGCCAGCAGCCGGGACAGGGGGAACACTGAAGCTTTCTTT. It encodes CASSRDRGNTEAFF.

This clone was detected only a few times. CDR3 in DNA: TGCGCCAGCAGCCGCCTGCCCCCAGGGGACACCATATATTTT. Amino acids: CASSRLPPGDTIYF. This chain uses TRBV4-1 with TRBJ1-3; D possibly corresponds to TRBD1 (6 bases). V lost 4 bases and J 8 bases, leaving 15 bases between the germline ends. CDR1 is MGHRA, CDR2 YSYEKL, per germline. The CDR3 runs to 14 residues.

V gene TRBV5-5 combines with J gene TRBJ1-2, with D uncertain. CDR3 length equals 14 residues. Germline-derived CDR1 and CDR2 are SGHKS and YYEKEE (reference sequence). V shed 0 bases and J shed 4 bases, with 10 bases lying between them. The DNA of the CDR3 is TGTGCCAGCAGCTTGGGTGCAGCCTTCTATGGCTACACCTTC. This sequence encodes CASSLGAAFYGYTF.

J is TRBJ1-1 and V is TRBV18; D is unresolved. Trimming removed 0 bases from V and 3 bases from J, with 11 bases in between. The CDR3 loop spans 15 amino acids. Germline CDR1 is KGHSH and CDR2 is LQKENI. CDR3 residues: CASSPPTPVDTEAFF. The CDR3 DNA is TGTGCCAGCTCACCACCGACTCCGGTGGACACTGAAGCTTTCTTT.

The chain has TRBV7-9 and TRBJ1-2; D perhaps matches TRBD1 (5 bases). There are 14 residues in the CDR3. Germline CDR1 and CDR2: SEHNR and FQNEAQ (reference sequence). Deletions cut 4 bases from V and 7 bases from J, with 16 bases between. The DNA of the CDR3 is TGTGCCAGCAGCTCATCCGGGACCGAACGTGGCTACACCTTC. It is translated as CASSSSGTERGYTF.